This TCR beta chain was retrieved from a study of blood T cell repertoires in COVID-19. Study context: PBMCs, B-cell-depleted T cells, or T cells provided the cDNA or gDNA that made up the material.

Trimming pared 4 bases from V and 8 bases from J, leaving 14 bases between. Germline CDR1 is SEHNR and CDR2 is FQNEAQ (reference sequence). The CDR3 spans 14 residues. Notes on this clone: This specimen includes other DNA sequences encoding the same CDR3.

Data came from immunoSEQ multiplex PCR; TCRdb stores just in-frame clones and leaves some out. The repertoire has about 140,000 clones, about 80% of them found once; the top ten carry about 8%. The sequence was collected from a human donor in a cohort sampled during active COVID-19. The sequenced material came from peripheral blood. The rearrangement uses TRBV7-9 and TRBJ1-4; TRBD1 is a possible D gene (5 bases). As DNA, the CDR3 is TGTGCCAGCAGCTCAGGGCAGGGATGGGAAAAACTGTTTTTT. Protein: CASSSGQGWEKLFF.